A single sample gave rise to the 16 T cell receptor beta chains below, sequenced in a study of cytomegalovirus exposure and HLA in healthy donors. Vbeta (60) and Jbeta (13) primers were used in the PCR. Assay used: immunoSEQ multiplex PCR; TCRdb lists only in-frame clones, some missing. The sample comprises about 160,000 clones, roughly 75% of which are singletons, and under 1.5% rests with the top ten. Sequences were obtained from PBMCs. These receptor sequences come from a man younger than 35 in good health and CMV-seronegative.

The chain links TRBV5-1 to TRBJ2-6, with TRBD2 as a possible D gene (5 bases). V shed 4 bases and J shed 1 base, with 6 bases lying between them. This CDR3 comprises 14 residues. Germline assignment: CDR1 SGHRS and CDR2 YFSETQ. Written as DNA, the CDR3 is TGCGCCAGCAGCGAGGGATCTGGGGCCAACGTCCTGACTTTC. Its protein product is CASSEGSGANVLTF.

About this clone itself: The junction shows a germline mismatch at one end, possibly a read error. The chain recombines TRBV7-9 with TRBJ2-2, with D possibly being TRBD2 (5 bases). Per the germline V gene, CDR1 is SEHNR and CDR2 is FQNEAQ (reference sequence). CDR3 size: 12 residues. The CDR3 loop is CSSGRNTGELFF. The CDR3 region has the DNA TGTTCCAGCGGCCGGAACACCGGGGAGCTGTTTTTT.

V gene TRBV5-1 combines with J gene TRBJ2-5; 14 nucleotides match TRBD2. J lost 5 bases, V lost 3 bases, and 6 bases had no gene match. Per the germline V gene, CDR1 is SGHRS and CDR2 is YFSETQ. The CDR3 runs 16 residues. The CDR3 region is CASSSGLAGEGETQYF. The CDR3 nucleotides read TGCGCCAGCAGCTCGGGACTAGCGGGAGAGGGGGAGACCCAGTACTTC.

This clone has just a few counts. The CDR3 nucleotides are TGCGCCAGCAGCCAAGACAGCGGGAGGGGGGGCAATGAGCAGTTCTTC. Protein product: CASSQDSGRGGNEQFF. This rearrangement joins TRBV4-3 to TRBJ2-1, with 10 nucleotides matching TRBD2. The V gene end was trimmed by 0 bases and the J gene end by 6 bases; junction bases not matched to a gene: 5. The CDR3 runs to 16 residues. Germline CDR1 is LGHNA and CDR2 is YSLEER.

The V call is TRBV11-2, the J call TRBJ2-3, with D maybe TRBD2 (6 bases). Germline V gives CDR1 SGHAT, CDR2 FQNNGV. The CDR3 extends over 13 amino acids. The V end lost 3 bases, the J end lost 6 bases, and 10 bases lay between the germline ends. The CDR3 DNA is TGTGCCAGCAGCTTCGGGAGTGAGGATACGCAGTATTTT. Its protein product is CASSFGSEDTQYF.

The chain recombines TRBV7-2 with TRBJ2-3; a possible D gene is TRBD1 (5 bases). Germline loops: CDR1 SGHTA, CDR2 FQGNSA. The CDR3 length is 13 residues. The V end was cut by 1 base, the J end by 7 bases, with 9 bases between. The CDR3 region is CASSLEGAYTQYF. As DNA, the CDR3 is TGTGCCAGCAGCTTAGAAGGGGCATATACGCAGTATTTT. Complete variable domain (other parts from reference TRBV7-2 and TRBJ2-3): GAGVSQSPSNKVTEKGKDVELRCDPISGHTALYWYRQSLGQGLEFLIYFQGNSAPDKSGLPSDRFSAERTGGSVSTLTIQRTQQEDSAVYLCASSLEGAYTQYFGPGTRLTVL.

This clone was counted between two and nine times. This chain connects TRBV5-4 to TRBJ2-1; 10 positions agree with TRBD1. The CDR3 is 15 amino acids. Germline V gene data show CDR1 as SGHNT and CDR2 as YYREEE (reference sequence). V trimming: 3 bases; J trimming: 5 bases; junction bases outside the gene matches: 5. This CDR3 reads CASSSWDRGNNEQFF. CDR3 coding DNA: TGTGCCAGCAGCTCCTGGGACAGGGGCAACAATGAGCAGTTCTTC.

V and J are TRBV27 and TRBJ2-5; 8 nucleotides match TRBD1. Germline assignment: CDR1 MNHEY and CDR2 SMNVEV (reference sequence). The CDR3 has 14 residues. After removal of 8 bases from V and 4 bases from J, the junction contained 9 bases not matched to a gene. The chain's CDR3 is CASYSGGFPETQYF. CDR3 nucleotide sequence: TGTGCCAGCTACTCAGGGGGCTTCCCAGAGACCCAGTACTTC.

This clone was seen a handful of times. The rearrangement links TRBV15 to TRBJ2-7, with D perhaps matching TRBD2 (6 bases). This CDR3 is built from 16 residues. Trimming stripped 2 bases from V and 0 bases from J, with 14 bases between. Germline assignment: CDR1 LNHNV and CDR2 YYDKDF (reference sequence). The CDR3 DNA follows: TGTGCCACCAGCAGACGTACAGGCGGGGACTCCTACGAGCAGTACTTC. Amino acid sequence: CATSRRTGGDSYEQYF.

The sample holds a few counts of this clone. V and J are TRBV9 and TRBJ1-5, with D perhaps TRBD1 (5 bases). Trimming cost V 0 bases and J 10 bases, with 11 bases left between them. Germline CDR1 SGDLS, CDR2 YYNGEE. This CDR3 has 13 residues. The CDR3 here is CASSVVQTGPQHF. CDR3 in DNA: TGTGCCAGCAGCGTAGTCCAAACAGGACCCCAGCATTTT.

The CDR3 DNA reads as TGCGCCAGCAGCTTGGGTCCTAGCGGGAGTTACGAGCAGTACTTC. Translating gives CASSLGPSGSYEQYF. The rearrangement links TRBV5-1 to TRBJ2-7; TRBD2 agrees at 10 bases. CDR1 and CDR2 from the germline V gene are SGHRS and YFSETQ. V lost 0 bases to trimming and J lost 4 bases; unmatched junction nucleotides: 4. The CDR3 covers 15 residues. Combining the CDR3 with reference TRBV5-1 and TRBJ2-7 gives the whole variable domain KAGVTQTPRYLIKTRGQQVTLSCSPISGHRSVSWYQQTPGQGLQFLFEYFSETQRNKGNFPGRFSGRQFSNSRSEMNVSTLELGDSALYLCASSLGPSGSYEQYFGPGTRLTVT.

The V gene is TRBV5-6, the J gene TRBJ2-1; D might be TRBD2 (6 bases). Germline values: CDR1 SGHDT, CDR2 YYEEEE. The V gene lost 4 bases and the J gene lost 6 bases, with 17 bases spanning the gap. There are 15 residues in the CDR3. CDR3 protein: CASSGGGAFSNEQFF. The CDR3 DNA reads TGTGCCAGCAGCGGGGGAGGAGCGTTTTCCAATGAGCAGTTCTTC.

The chain employs TRBV6-5 and TRBJ2-7, with D perhaps matching TRBD2 (5 bases). Deletions cut 5 bases from V and 0 bases from J, with 14 bases between. Germline loops: CDR1 MNHEY, CDR2 SVGAGI. The length of the CDR3 is 15 residues. As DNA, the CDR3 is TGTGCCAGCAGTCCAAGCCTAGGGAGCTCCTACGAGCAGTACTTC. Protein: CASSPSLGSSYEQYF.

This clone was seen a few times. The rearrangement links TRBV18 to TRBJ2-7; TRBD2 aligns across 12 bases. CDR1 is KGHSH, CDR2 LQKENI, per germline. CDR3 length: 18 amino acids. The ends lost 1 base at V and 5 bases at J; junction bases unmatched: 12. CDR3 nucleotides: TGTGCCAGCTCACCACGGATGACTAGCGGGAGTTTAGTGAACGAGCAGTACTTC. It codes for CASSPRMTSGSLVNEQYF.

This clone was picked up a small number of times. The J gene is TRBJ2-5, the V gene TRBV7-2; 8 bases fit TRBD1. Per the germline V gene, CDR1 is SGHTA and CDR2 is FQGNSA. V lost 5 bases, J lost 4 bases, and 3 bases stayed unmatched. The CDR3 runs to 13 residues. CDR3 loop: CASSGQGGETQYF. Written as DNA, the CDR3 is TGTGCCAGCAGCGGACAGGGAGGAGAGACCCAGTACTTC.

V usage is TRBV6-5 and J usage is TRBJ2-7; maybe TRBD1 (5 bases). Per germline, CDR1 MNHEY and CDR2 SVGAGI. The CDR3 has 14 amino acids. V dropped 0 bases and J dropped 6 bases, with 12 bases sitting between them. The CDR3 protein is CASSYSPARAEQYF. The CDR3, as DNA: TGTGCCAGCAGTTACTCCCCCGCCAGGGCCGAGCAGTACTTC.